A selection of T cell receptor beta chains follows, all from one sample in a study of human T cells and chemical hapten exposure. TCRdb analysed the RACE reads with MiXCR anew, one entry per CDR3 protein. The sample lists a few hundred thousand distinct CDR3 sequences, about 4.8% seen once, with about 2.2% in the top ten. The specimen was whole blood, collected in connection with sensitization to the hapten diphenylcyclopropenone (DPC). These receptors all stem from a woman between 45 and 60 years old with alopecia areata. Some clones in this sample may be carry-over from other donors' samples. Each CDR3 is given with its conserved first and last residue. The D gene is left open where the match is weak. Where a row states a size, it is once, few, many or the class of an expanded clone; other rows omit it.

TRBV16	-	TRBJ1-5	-	TGTGCCAGCAGCCAATCGCGGCAGGGCGGCAATCAGCCCCAGCATTTT	CASSQSRQGGNQPQHF
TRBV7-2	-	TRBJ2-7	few	TGTGCCAGCAGCTTAGTCGGGCCCGGGGGCGAGGAGCAGTACTTC	CASSLVGPGGEEQYF
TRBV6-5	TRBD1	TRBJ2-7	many	TGTGCCAGCAGTCAACCCGACAGGGGGGGAAGCGAGCAGTACTTC	CASSQPDRGGSEQYF
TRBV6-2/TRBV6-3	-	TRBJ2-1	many	TGTGCCAGCAGTCAACAGGGCCACAATGAGCAGTTCTTC	CASSQQGHNEQFF
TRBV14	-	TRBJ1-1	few	TGTGCCAGCAGCTCCACGCCGGGTCGCCGAACTGAAGCTTTCTTT	CASSSTPGRRTEAFF
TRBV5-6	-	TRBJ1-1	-	TGTGCCAGCAGCCTCACAGGCCCCCCGACTGAAGCTTTCTTT	CASSLTGPPTEAFF
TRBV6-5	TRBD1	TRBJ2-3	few	TGTGCCAGCAGTTACTTGGGGACAGGGGGGGTAGATACGCAGTATTTT	CASSYLGTGGVDTQYF
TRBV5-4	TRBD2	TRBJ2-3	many	TGTGCCAGCAGCGAGGGACTAGCGGGGGCCCCCTATACGCAGTATTTT	CASSEGLAGAPYTQYF
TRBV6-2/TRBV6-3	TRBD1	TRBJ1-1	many	TGTGCCAGCAGTTTTCTCAGGGGGCCCATGAACACTGAAGCTTTCTTT	CASSFLRGPMNTEAFF
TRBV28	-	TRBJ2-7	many	TGTGCCAGCAGTTTCCTCGGGAACGAGCAGTACTTC	CASSFLGNEQYF
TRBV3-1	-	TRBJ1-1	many	TGTGCCAGCAGCCAGGGACACATGAACACTGAAGCTTTCTTT	CASSQGHMNTEAFF
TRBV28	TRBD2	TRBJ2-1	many	TGTGCCAGCAGTTTATATCCGGGAGCGGGGAATGAGCAGTTCTTC	CASSLYPGAGNEQFF
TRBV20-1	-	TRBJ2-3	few	TGCAGTGCCCCCGGGGGACCAACAGATACGCAGTATTTT	CSAPGGPTDTQYF
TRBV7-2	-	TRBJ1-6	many	TGTGCCAGCAGTCTCACCGGGACAAGCCATAATTCACCCCTCCACTTT	CASSLTGTSHNSPLHF
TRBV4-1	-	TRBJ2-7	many	TGCGCCAGCAGCCAAGTATCGGGGAAGACCTACGAGCAGTACTTC	CASSQVSGKTYEQYF
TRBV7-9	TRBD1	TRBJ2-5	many	TGTGCCAGCAGCCGAGGACAGGAAGAGACCCAGTACTTC	CASSRGQEETQYF
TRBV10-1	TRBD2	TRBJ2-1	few	TGCGCCAGCAGTGGGGGACTACCAAACAATGAGCAGTTCTTC	CASSGGLPNNEQFF
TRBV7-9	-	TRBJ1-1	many	TGTGCCAGCAGCTTTCCGACAGGCCCGAACACTGAAGCTTTCTTT	CASSFPTGPNTEAFF
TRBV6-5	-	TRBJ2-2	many	TGTGCCAGCAGCATAAGCGGTACCGGGGAGCTGTTTTTT	CASSISGTGELFF
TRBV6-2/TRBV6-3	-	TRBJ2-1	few	TGTGCCAGCAGTTTCCCTTCGCGCAATGAGCAGTTCTTC	CASSFPSRNEQFF
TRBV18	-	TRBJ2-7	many	TGTGCCAGCTCACCACGCGGGGACCCCTACGAGCAGTACTTC	CASSPRGDPYEQYF
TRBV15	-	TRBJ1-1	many	TGTGCCACCAGACCCGGGACTTCGAACACTGAAGCTTTCTTT	CATRPGTSNTEAFF
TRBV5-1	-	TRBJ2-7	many	TGCGCCAGCAGCCCGGACACTCCCTACGAGCAGTACTTC	CASSPDTPYEQYF
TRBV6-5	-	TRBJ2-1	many	TGTGCCAGCAGTTTAGCCAGGAACAATGAGCAGTTCTTC	CASSLARNNEQFF